The 32 T cell receptor beta chains in this list originate from one sample, sequenced in a study of post-analysis software for immune sequencing data. Study-wide points: TRBV5-6, TRBV5-1 and TRBV20-1 were among 4 or 5 TRBV segments more frequent in patients than controls.

Prepared libraries of TCR beta cDNA carried unique molecular identifiers. TCRdb ran MiXCR on the PCR reads and lists one entry per CDR3 protein. The repertoire holds 400,000 to 500,000 distinct CDR3 sequences, 30% to 45% seen once, with 7.6% in the top ten. No antigen has been assigned to these receptors. The sequencing input was blood. All receptors derive from a girl aged 2-15 years with multiple sclerosis.

The chain carries TRBV7-9 and TRBJ2-5; 8 bases are a match to TRBD1. The J call could be wrong; TRBJ2-7 is a better fit for the DNA end. CDR1 and CDR2 (germline): SEHNR, FQNEAQ (reference sequence). CDR3 length: 17 residues. CDR3 DNA: TGTGCCAGCAGTCAACTCGTGACCGGGACAGGTTCGTACGAGCAGTACTTC. Translated: CASSQLVTGTGSYEQYF.

V usage is TRBV29-1 and J usage is TRBJ2-7; D may be TRBD1 or TRBD2 (5 bases each). This CDR3 is 11 amino acids long. With 3 bases removed from V and 5 bases from J, the gap between germline ends came to 8 bases. Per the germline V gene, CDR1 is SQVTM and CDR2 is ANQGSEA. This CDR3 is CSVEGVHEQYF. The CDR3 DNA sequence: TGCAGCGTTGAGGGGGTCCACGAGCAGTACTTC.

The CDR3 protein is CASSFPSGGYNEQFF. DNA of the CDR3: TGTGCCAGCAGTTTTCCTAGCGGGGGTTACAATGAGCAGTTCTTC. The chain recombines TRBV12-3 or TRBV12-4 with TRBJ2-1; TRBD2 agrees at 10 bases. The J segment lost 4 bases and the V segment lost 3 bases, leaving 3 bases of the junction unmatched. The CDR3 loop spans 15 amino acids.

The J gene is TRBJ2-3, the V gene TRBV5-1; D not certain. Germline V gives CDR1 SGHRS, CDR2 YFSETQ. This CDR3 is built from 13 residues. V lost 1 base and J 4 bases, leaving 7 bases between the germline ends. The CDR3 is CASSLNGADTQYF. CDR3 coding DNA: TGCGCCAGCAGCTTGAATGGGGCAGATACGCAGTATTTT.

This chain links TRBV7-8 with TRBJ2-3; maybe TRBD2 (5 bases). The CDR3 is made up of 13 amino acids. Germline V lookup: CDR1 SGHVS, CDR2 FQNEAQ. V gave up 5 bases and J gave up 4 bases, with 10 bases separating them. The CDR3 region has the DNA TGTGCCAGCAGCCTAACTAGGTCAGATACGCAGTATTTT. Amino acid sequence: CASSLTRSDTQYF.

V gene TRBV6-6 combines with J gene TRBJ1-5; TRBD1 is a possible D gene (5 bases). Germline CDR1 is MNHNY and CDR2 is SVGAGI (reference sequence). Between the trimmed V and J ends, which lost 8 bases and 7 bases, there was a span of 15 bases. The CDR3 covers 13 residues. In DNA, the CDR3 is TGTGCCAGCCTTGGGGGGACGCTCCAGCCCCAGCATTTT. Its protein product is CASLGGTLQPQHF.

This rearrangement joins TRBV4-3 to TRBJ2-1; unclear D gene. The CDR3 covers 17 residues. Trimming pared 0 bases from V and 0 bases from J, leaving 12 bases between. From germline, CDR1 is LGHNA and CDR2 YSLEER. The CDR3 here is CASSQDRSKGSYNEQFF. In DNA form, the CDR3 reads TGCGCCAGCAGCCAAGATCGTTCGAAGGGCTCCTACAATGAGCAGTTCTTC.

This clonotype turned up a few times. The chain employs TRBV27 and TRBJ2-1; D unresolved. V shed 5 bases and J shed 9 bases, with 20 bases lying between them. This CDR3 is 15 amino acids long. The germline CDR1 and CDR2 sequences are MNHEY and SMNVEV (reference sequence). CDR3 residues: CASSTWRSPESEQFF. The CDR3 DNA reads TGTGCCAGCAGTACATGGCGGAGCCCTGAAAGTGAGCAGTTCTTC.

Comments on this clonotype: Relative to the germline gene, one junction end is altered; a read error may explain this. This chain uses TRBV20-1 with TRBJ2-3, with D unclear. The CDR3 spans 13 residues. The germline V gene encodes CDR1 DFQATT and CDR2 SNEGSKA (reference sequence). Written as DNA, the CDR3 is TGCAGTGCGATTTCTCACGGCACGGATACGCAGTATTTT. It yields the protein CSAISHGTDTQYF.

V and J are TRBV4-1 and TRBJ2-3; 11 bases align to TRBD2. The CDR3 extends over 22 amino acids. Germline V gives CDR1 MGHRA, CDR2 YSYEKL. V lost 4 bases and J lost 3; bases outside the gene matches: 24. CDR3 nucleotides: TGCGCCAGCAGCCGCGTCCCTCCGGAACTAGCGGGAGATGGGGTGTTGACAGATACGCAGTATTTT. Its translation: CASSRVPPELAGDGVLTDTQYF.

This clonotype was counted a single time. This sequence joins TRBV12-3 or TRBV12-4 and TRBJ2-1; 13 bases line up with TRBD2. V lost 5 bases to trimming and J lost 9 bases; unmatched junction nucleotides: 7. This CDR3 spans 15 amino acids. CDR3 loop: CASSKGLAGRVEQFF. The CDR3 DNA follows: TGTGCCAGCAGTAAGGGACTAGCGGGGAGGGTTGAGCAGTTCTTC.

A few counts support this clonotype. V is TRBV29-1 and J is TRBJ2-7; 13 positions agree with TRBD2. The V and J ends lost 0 bases and 3 bases, in that order; junction bases with no gene match: 8. Looked up from germline, CDR1 is SQVTM and CDR2 is ANQGSEA. CDR3 length: 17 residues. The CDR3 DNA sequence: TGCAGCGTTGAAGAAGGAGCCGGGACTAGCGGGATCTACGAGCAGTACTTC. This gives the protein CSVEEGAGTSGIYEQYF.

The chain joins TRBV5-1 to TRBJ2-3, with D possibly being TRBD1 (6 bases). This CDR3 is built from 14 residues. The V end lost 2 bases, the J end lost 5 bases, and 12 bases lay between the germline ends. Germline V gene data show CDR1 as SGHRS and CDR2 as YFSETQ. The CDR3 here is CASSLGQFQDTQYF. The DNA of the CDR3 is TGCGCCAGCAGCTTAGGACAGTTTCAAGATACGCAGTATTTT.

The CDR3 DNA is TGCGCCAGCAGCTTGGGAGGCGGTATCTACAATGAGCAGTTCTTC. Translated: CASSLGGGIYNEQFF. The J gene is TRBJ2-1, the V gene TRBV5-1; no clear D gene. The V and J ends lost 0 bases and 3 bases respectively, with 10 bases between them. There are 15 residues in the CDR3. Germline V lookup: CDR1 SGHRS, CDR2 YFSETQ.

V gene TRBV5-1 combines with J gene TRBJ2-1; TRBD2 aligns across 13 bases. CDR3 length equals 14 residues. With 3 bases clipped from V and 9 bases from J, the junction kept 3 bases outside the gene matches. Looked up from germline, CDR1 is SGHRS and CDR2 is YFSETQ. The CDR3 nucleotides are TGCGCCAGCAGCTCGGGACTAGCGGGGATTGAGCAGTTCTTC. It encodes CASSSGLAGIEQFF.

This clonotype showed up just a few times. The genes are TRBV20-1 and TRBJ2-5, with 7 bases matching TRBD2. From germline, CDR1 is DFQATT and CDR2 SNEGSKA (reference sequence). CDR3 length: 13 residues. V lost 6 bases to trimming and J lost 3 bases; unmatched junction nucleotides: 7. CDR3 region: CSANREAKETQYF. CDR3 nucleotides: TGCAGTGCAAACCGGGAGGCGAAAGAGACCCAGTACTTC.

The V call is TRBV20-1, the J call TRBJ2-3; TRBD1 might be the D (6 bases). V gave up 6 bases and J gave up 0 bases, with 7 bases separating them. The CDR3 covers 12 residues. CDR1 is DFQATT, CDR2 SNEGSKA, per germline (reference sequence). CDR3 sequence: CSAGASTDTQYF. CDR3 DNA: TGCAGTGCGGGGGCTAGCACAGATACGCAGTATTTT.

V usage is TRBV7-2 and J usage is TRBJ2-7; D is uncertain. The CDR3 is 13 residues long. V dropped 4 bases and J dropped 2 bases, with 9 bases sitting between them. CDR1 is SGHTA, CDR2 FQGNSA, per germline. The CDR3 DNA reads TGTGCCAGCAGCTCCCCTCATGCCTACGAGCAGTACTTC. The encoded protein is CASSSPHAYEQYF.

The chain uses TRBV6-2 or TRBV6-3 and TRBJ2-1, with 8 bases matching TRBD2. Germline V gene lookup returns CDR1 MNHEY and CDR2 SVGEGT. The V segment lost 0 bases and the J segment 4 bases; nucleotides outside the gene matches: 8. This CDR3 has 17 residues. The CDR3 is CASSYSLGRGGYNEQFF. The CDR3 nucleotides read TGTGCCAGCAGTTACTCCCTCGGGAGGGGAGGGTACAATGAGCAGTTCTTC.

This clonotype was seen only a few times. The chain uses TRBV29-1 and TRBJ2-1, with D perhaps matching TRBD1 (6 bases). The germline V gene has CDR1 SQVTM and CDR2 ANQGSEA. This CDR3 is 16 amino acids long. V gave up 8 bases and J gave up 0 bases, with 20 bases separating them. As DNA, the CDR3 is TGCAGCCTTCTAGGGGGACACCTCAGCTCCTACAATGAGCAGTTCTTC. It encodes CSLLGGHLSSYNEQFF.

CDR3 sequence reads: CASSLAGGFEQYF. CDR3 nucleotide sequence: TGTGCCAGCAGTTTAGCCGGAGGTTTCGAGCAGTACTTC. The gene calls are TRBV28 and TRBJ2-7, with D possibly being TRBD2 (5 bases). The CDR3 has 13 residues. V lost 2 bases and J 6 bases, leaving 11 bases between the germline ends. Germline V gene sequence: CDR1 MDHEN, CDR2 SYDVKM.

This chain uses TRBV27 with TRBJ2-7; 7 bases agree with TRBD2. Germline CDR1 reads MNHEY; CDR2 reads SMNVEV (reference sequence). CDR3 length equals 13 residues. V was pared by 2 bases and J by 4 bases, with 2 bases of the junction left unmatched. The CDR3 reads CASSLQGGYEQYF. DNA for the CDR3: TGTGCCAGCAGTTTACAGGGAGGGTACGAGCAGTACTTC.

This clonotype has just one count. The chain couples TRBV6-5 to TRBJ2-1; a possible D gene is TRBD2 (5 bases). The CDR3 is 13 amino acids. The V and J ends lost 0 bases and 9 bases respectively, with 9 bases between them. Germline V gene data show CDR1 as MNHEY and CDR2 as SVGAGI. In DNA, the CDR3 is TGTGCCAGCAGTTACTCGCAGGAGGTTGAGCAGTTCTTC. It codes for CASSYSQEVEQFF.

V usage is TRBV4-2 and J usage is TRBJ2-1; 11 bases line up with TRBD1. Per germline, CDR1 LGHNA and CDR2 YNFKEQ. Trimming removed 3 bases from V and 7 bases from J; junction bases left unmatched: 8. The CDR3 runs to 16 residues. CDR3 sequence (DNA): TGTGCCAGCAGCCACTGGACAGGGGGCGCCGAGAATGAGCAGTTCTTC. Translating gives CASSHWTGGAENEQFF.

This chain joins TRBV3-1 and TRBJ2-7, with 12 bases identical to TRBD2. The germline V gene encodes CDR1 LGHDT and CDR2 YNNKEL (reference sequence). Trimming removed 2 bases from V and 0 bases from J; junction bases left unmatched: 2. This CDR3 spans 16 amino acids. CDR3 sequence reads: CASSQRTSGTSYEQYF. CDR3 nucleotide sequence: TGTGCCAGCAGCCAACGGACTAGCGGGACCTCCTACGAGCAGTACTTC.

There are a few counts of this clonotype. The chain couples TRBV2 to TRBJ2-7; possible D gene TRBD2, 5 bases. V gave up 3 bases and J gave up 4 bases, with 22 bases separating them. Germline V CDR1 and CDR2: SNHLY, FYNNEI. The CDR3 contains 17 residues. The CDR3 here is CASSERPGQRSMYEQYF. The CDR3 region has the DNA TGTGCCAGCAGTGAGAGGCCCGGGCAGCGGTCTATGTACGAGCAGTACTTC.

Concerning this clonotype itself: With a much larger clone just one base away, this may be a read error. The CDR3 nucleotides read TGTGCCAGCAACGTATCCGGGACGACGGAGCGGTTTTTT. Amino acids: CASNVSGTTERFF. The V call is TRBV7-2, the J call TRBJ1-4, with D possibly being TRBD1 (5 bases). The germline V and J ends were trimmed by 7 bases and 16 bases, with 22 bases remaining between them. This CDR3 comprises 13 residues. The germline CDR1 and CDR2 sequences are SGHTA and FQGNSA.

V gene TRBV6-1 combines with J gene TRBJ1-5; maybe TRBD1 (6 bases). Looked up from germline, CDR1 is MNHNS and CDR2 is SASEGT. The germline V and J ends were trimmed by 3 bases and 5 bases, with 20 bases remaining between them. The CDR3 extends over 17 amino acids. CDR3 bases: TGTGCCAGCAGTGACCCCGAAGGACAGCTCTGGTATCAGCCCCAGCATTTT. Translation gives CASSDPEGQLWYQPQHF.

This clonotype was counted only a few times. V is TRBV28 and J is TRBJ2-7; 10 bases fit TRBD1. Losses at the gene ends were 5 bases for V and 4 bases for J; bases not matched to a gene: 5. Germline CDR1 reads MDHEN; CDR2 reads SYDVKM. This CDR3 has 14 residues. Written as DNA, the CDR3 is TGTGCCAGCAGTCCGGGACAGGGGAAATACGAGCAGTACTTC. Its protein product is CASSPGQGKYEQYF. Using reference TRBV28 and TRBJ2-7 for the parts outside the CDR3, the full variable domain is DVKVTQSSRYLVKRTGEKVFLECVQDMDHENMFWYRQDPGLGLRLIYFSYDVKMKEKGDIPEGYSVSREKKERFSLILESASTNQTSMYLCASSPGQGKYEQYFGPGTRLTVT.

The V call is TRBV28, the J call TRBJ2-7, with a weak D call TRBD1 (5 bases). V was cut by 10 bases and J by 5 bases, with 12 bases left in between. The CDR3 has 11 amino acids. Looked up from germline, CDR1 is MDHEN and CDR2 is SYDVKM. The CDR3 protein is CATMEQDEQYF. In nucleotides, the CDR3 is TGTGCCACCATGGAACAGGACGAGCAGTACTTC.

As for this clonotype: Relative to the germline gene, one junction end is altered; a read error may explain this. The rearrangement joins TRBV9 to TRBJ2-6; the D gene is possibly TRBD1 (5 bases). Per germline, CDR1 SGDLS and CDR2 YYNGEE. There are 14 residues in the CDR3. CDR3 nucleotide sequence: TGTGCCAGCAGCGTCTACTCTGGGGCCAACGTCCGGACTTTC. It translates to CASSVYSGANVRTF.

The J gene is TRBJ1-2, the V gene TRBV18, with no clear D. Germline-derived CDR1 and CDR2 are KGHSH and LQKENI. Trimming removed 3 bases from V and 3 bases from J, with 11 bases in between. This CDR3 contains 14 residues. The CDR3 DNA follows: TGTGCCAGCTCACCTGTCGGCACGGACTATGGCTACACCTTC. Amino acids: CASSPVGTDYGYTF.